This record concerns one T cell receptor beta chain sequence. Its cognate antigen is unknown. A library of TCRbeta sequences, prepared with unique molecular identifiers, was generated. TCRdb itself ran the PCR reads through MiXCR, one entry per CDR3 protein. The sample includes roughly 50,000 distinct CDR3 sequences, roughly 45% of them seen just once. The data belong to a study of T-cell reconstitution after alpha-beta-depleted transplantation in children. General study results and limits: After one year, T-cell counts and TCRbeta diversity mostly came from new T cells. Alpha-beta T cells about two months after transplant reportedly derived from several hundred expanded graft clones. Surviving recipient cells, namely T cells and thymic progenitors, were the source of high day-60 TCRbeta diversity in some patients.

The sample was PBMCs, mostly from graft donor cells, taken 360 days after TCRalphabeta/CD19-depleted stem cell transplant. The sequence came from a male patient younger than 18 who had a stem cell transplant for acute lymphoblastic leukemia, so the T cells may come from the graft donor.

The CDR3 reads CASSHIPGHNTEAFF. In DNA, the CDR3 is TGTGCCAGCAGCCATATCCCGGGACACAACACTGAAGCTTTCTTT. The rearrangement links TRBV14 to TRBJ1-1, with a possible D match to TRBD1 (6 bases). CDR3 length equals 15 residues. V lost 3 bases, J lost 2 bases, and 13 bases lay in between. Germline CDR1 reads SGHDN; CDR2 reads FVKESK. Variable domain in full (rest from reference TRBV14 and TRBJ1-1): EAGVTQFPSHSVIEKGQTVTLRCDPISGHDNLYWYRRVMGKEIKFLLHFVKESKQDESGMPNNRFLAERTGGTYSTLKVQPAELEDSGVYFCASSHIPGHNTEAFFGQGTRLTVV.